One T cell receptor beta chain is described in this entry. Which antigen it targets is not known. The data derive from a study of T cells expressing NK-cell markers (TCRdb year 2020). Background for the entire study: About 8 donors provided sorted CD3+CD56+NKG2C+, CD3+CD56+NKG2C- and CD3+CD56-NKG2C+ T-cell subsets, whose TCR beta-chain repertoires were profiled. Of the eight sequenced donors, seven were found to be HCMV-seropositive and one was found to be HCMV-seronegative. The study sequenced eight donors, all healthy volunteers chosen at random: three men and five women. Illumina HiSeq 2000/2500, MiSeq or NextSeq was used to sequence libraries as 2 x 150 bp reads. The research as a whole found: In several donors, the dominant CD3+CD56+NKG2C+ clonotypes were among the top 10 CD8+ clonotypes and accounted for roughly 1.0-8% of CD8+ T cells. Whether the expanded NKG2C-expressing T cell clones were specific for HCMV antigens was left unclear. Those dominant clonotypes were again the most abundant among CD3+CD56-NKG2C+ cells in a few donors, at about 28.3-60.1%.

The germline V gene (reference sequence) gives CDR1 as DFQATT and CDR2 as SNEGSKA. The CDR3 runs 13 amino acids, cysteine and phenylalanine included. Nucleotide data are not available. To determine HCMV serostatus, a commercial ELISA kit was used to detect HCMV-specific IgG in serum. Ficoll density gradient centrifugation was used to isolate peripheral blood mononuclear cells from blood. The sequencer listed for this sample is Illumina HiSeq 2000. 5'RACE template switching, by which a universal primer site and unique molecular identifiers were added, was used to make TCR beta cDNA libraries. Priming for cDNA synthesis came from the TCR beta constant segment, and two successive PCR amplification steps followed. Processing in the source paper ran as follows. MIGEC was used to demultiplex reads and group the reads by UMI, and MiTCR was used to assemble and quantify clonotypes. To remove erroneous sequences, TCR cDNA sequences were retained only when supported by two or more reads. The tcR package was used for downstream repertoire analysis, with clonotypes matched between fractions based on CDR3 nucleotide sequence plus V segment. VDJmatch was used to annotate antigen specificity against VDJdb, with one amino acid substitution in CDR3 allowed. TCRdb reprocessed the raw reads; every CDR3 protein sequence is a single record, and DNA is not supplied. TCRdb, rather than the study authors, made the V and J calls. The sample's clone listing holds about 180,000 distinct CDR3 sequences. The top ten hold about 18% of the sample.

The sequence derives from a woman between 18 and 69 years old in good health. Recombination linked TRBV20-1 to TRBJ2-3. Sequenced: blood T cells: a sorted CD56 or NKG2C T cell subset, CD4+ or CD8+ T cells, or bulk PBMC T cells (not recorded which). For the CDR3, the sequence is CSATAASTDTQYF.